This is a list of T cell receptor beta chains from one sample in a study of shared clonotypes between healthy human individuals. Method: immunoSEQ multiplex PCR; TCRdb's copy keeps in-frame clones and lacks some. The sample records roughly 2.1 million clones, approximately 94% being singletons. Material: naive CD8+ T cells from PBMCs. These receptors all stem from a man aged 18 to 35 in good health. Some clones in this sample may be carry-over from other donors' samples. CDR3s include the opening cysteine and the closing phenylalanine or tryptophan. Fields, in order: J gene, clone size, V gene, D gene, CDR3 protein, CDR3 DNA. A D gene is named only where the DNA matches it firmly. Clone sizes are given selectively: once, few, many, or a class where the clone is expanded.

J: TRBJ1-1
size: once
V: TRBV27
D: -
CDR3: CASSSALRTEAFF
DNA: TGTGCCAGCAGTTCGGCATTGCGGACTGAAGCTTTCTTT

J: TRBJ2-7
size: once
V: TRBV19
D: -
CDR3: CASRNTGYSYEQYF
DNA: TGTGCCAGTAGAAATACAGGTTACTCCTACGAGCAGTACTTC

J: TRBJ2-1
size: -
V: TRBV28
D: -
CDR3: CASSLGEAGEQFF
DNA: TGTGCCAGCAGTTTAGGGGAGGCAGGCGAGCAGTTCTTC

J: TRBJ1-2
size: -
V: TRBV19
D: -
CDR3: CASTEWGNYGYTF
DNA: TGTGCCAGTACCGAATGGGGGAACTATGGCTACACCTTC

J: TRBJ2-2
size: -
V: TRBV30
D: -
CDR3: CAWSGVGVNTGELFF
DNA: TGTGCCTGGAGTGGGGTGGGAGTAAACACCGGGGAGCTGTTTTTT

J: TRBJ2-7
size: -
V: TRBV29-1
D: -
CDR3: CSVGAGFEQYF
DNA: TGCAGCGTTGGTGCTGGGTTCGAGCAGTACTTC

J: TRBJ1-2
size: -
V: TRBV4-3
D: -
CDR3: CASSQIYMEGSYTF
DNA: TGCGCCAGCAGCCAAATATACATGGAGGGGAGCTACACCTTC

J: TRBJ2-7
size: -
V: TRBV4-3
D: TRBD1
CDR3: CASSQRADRGYEQYF
DNA: TGCGCCAGCAGCCAGCGAGCGGACAGGGGCTACGAGCAGTACTTC

J: TRBJ1-4
size: -
V: TRBV9
D: -
CDR3: CASSASGTSNEKLFF
DNA: TGTGCCAGCAGCGCCTCCGGGACTTCTAATGAAAAACTGTTTTTT

J: TRBJ2-1
size: once
V: TRBV7-9
D: TRBD2
CDR3: CASSSPRPGTSGNNEQFF
DNA: TGTGCCAGCAGCTCCCCACGGCCCGGGACTAGCGGGAACAATGAGCAGTTCTTC

J: TRBJ1-1
size: -
V: TRBV23-1
D: -
CDR3: CASSHTGPNTEAFF
DNA: TGCGCCAGCAGTCACACAGGGCCGAACACTGAAGCTTTCTTT

J: TRBJ1-1
size: few
V: TRBV28
D: -
CDR3: CASSNRGIEAFF
DNA: TGTGCCAGCAGTAATAGGGGGATTGAAGCTTTCTTT

J: TRBJ1-2
size: -
V: TRBV10-2
D: -
CDR3: CASSQDGSYTF
DNA: TGCGCCAGCAGCCAAGATGGGAGCTACACCTTC

J: TRBJ1-6
size: -
V: TRBV4-3
D: TRBD1
CDR3: CASSQEGQGVSPLHF
DNA: TGCGCCAGCAGCCAAGAGGGACAGGGGGTTTCACCCCTCCACTTT

J: TRBJ2-1
size: once
V: TRBV7-9
D: -
CDR3: CASSRDEHYNEQFF
DNA: TGTGCCAGCAGCCGGGACGAACACTACAATGAGCAGTTCTTC

J: TRBJ2-7
size: -
V: TRBV7-2
D: -
CDR3: CASSLVGASSYEQYF
DNA: TGTGCCAGCAGCTTAGTTGGGGCTAGCTCCTACGAGCAGTACTTC

J: TRBJ1-2
size: -
V: TRBV2
D: -
CDR3: CASGTPAPSGYTF
DNA: TGTGCCAGCGGAACGCCAGCGCCGTCCGGCTACACCTTC

J: TRBJ2-3
size: -
V: TRBV7-9
D: -
CDR3: CASSLASRGGFTDTQYF
DNA: TGTGCCAGCAGCCTGGCCTCTAGGGGGGGGTTCACAGATACGCAGTATTTT

J: TRBJ2-3
size: -
V: TRBV5-4
D: TRBD2
CDR3: CASSPGLAGADTQYF
DNA: TGTGCCAGCAGCCCGGGACTAGCGGGAGCTGATACGCAGTATTTT

J: TRBJ2-2
size: -
V: TRBV14
D: -
CDR3: CASSQGFGGYTGELFF
DNA: TGTGCCAGCAGCCAAGGTTTCGGGGGTTACACCGGGGAGCTGTTTTTT

J: TRBJ2-3
size: -
V: TRBV5-4
D: TRBD2
CDR3: CASSLFPPSGREASDTQYF
DNA: TGTGCCAGCAGCTTATTCCCCCCTAGCGGGAGGGAGGCCTCAGATACGCAGTATTTT

J: TRBJ2-1
size: -
V: TRBV29-1
D: TRBD2
CDR3: CSVEGPSGNYNEQFF
DNA: TGCAGCGTTGAAGGTCCTAGCGGGAACTACAATGAGCAGTTCTTC

J: TRBJ2-5
size: -
V: TRBV16
D: -
CDR3: CASSQSPGQETQYF
DNA: TGTGCCAGCAGCCAATCGCCGGGTCAAGAGACCCAGTACTTC

J: TRBJ1-5
size: few
V: TRBV28
D: TRBD1
CDR3: CASSLWRGHQPQHF
DNA: TGTGCCAGCAGTTTATGGAGGGGGCATCAGCCCCAGCATTTT

J: TRBJ2-3
size: -
V: TRBV7-9
D: TRBD1
CDR3: CASSLGTGPGDTQYF
DNA: TGTGCCAGCAGCTTGGGGACAGGGCCGGGGGATACGCAGTATTTT

J: TRBJ1-2
size: -
V: TRBV25-1
D: TRBD1
CDR3: CASSGPRWAGGEVYGYTF
DNA: TGTGCCAGCAGTGGACCCCGTTGGGCAGGGGGGGAAGTCTATGGCTACACCTTC

J: TRBJ2-7
size: -
V: TRBV27
D: TRBD1
CDR3: CASSPDRDRRYEQYF
DNA: TGTGCCAGCAGTCCCGACCGGGACAGGAGATACGAGCAGTACTTC

J: TRBJ2-5
size: -
V: TRBV14
D: -
CDR3: CASSPLITDNQETQYF
DNA: TGTGCCAGCAGCCCGCTTATCACAGATAACCAAGAGACCCAGTACTTC

J: TRBJ1-2
size: -
V: TRBV9
D: -
CDR3: CASSATGSGPSVGYGYTF
DNA: TGTGCCAGCAGCGCCACAGGGAGTGGGCCGTCGGTTGGCTATGGCTACACCTTC

J: TRBJ1-1
size: -
V: TRBV11-2
D: -
CDR3: CASSFLPGEAFF
DNA: TGTGCCAGCAGCTTTCTTCCGGGCGAGGCTTTCTTT

J: TRBJ1-5
size: -
V: TRBV4-1
D: -
CDR3: CASSQEAGFSNQPQHF
DNA: TGCGCCAGCAGCCAAGAAGCCGGGTTTAGCAATCAGCCCCAGCATTTT

J: TRBJ1-1
size: -
V: TRBV2
D: TRBD1
CDR3: CASSDPDRATEAFF
DNA: TGTGCCAGCAGTGATCCGGACAGGGCCACTGAAGCTTTCTTT

J: TRBJ2-1
size: -
V: TRBV5-5
D: -
CDR3: CASSLKGPLSNEQFF
DNA: TGTGCCAGCAGCTTGAAGGGACCCCTCTCCAATGAGCAGTTCTTC

J: TRBJ2-3
size: -
V: TRBV14
D: -
CDR3: CASSVSRVGTDTQYF
DNA: TGTGCCAGCAGCGTTTCTCGGGTTGGCACAGATACGCAGTATTTT

J: TRBJ2-3
size: -
V: TRBV29-1
D: -
CDR3: CSGEWGVGTDTQYF
DNA: TGCAGCGGCGAATGGGGAGTAGGCACAGATACGCAGTATTTT